The 3 T cell receptor beta chains listed next were all sequenced from one sample in a study of identical twins. TCRdb called the 5' RACE reads again in MiXCR, with one record for every CDR3 protein. The repertoire holds 500,000 to 650,000 distinct CDR3 sequences, around 24% seen once, with around 0.48% in the top ten. The same data also went into a second study, on yellow fever vaccine responses in identical twins.

Material for sequencing was CD4+ T cells sorted from blood. The receptors here all came from a woman aged 18-29 years in good health.

The V call is TRBV12-3 or TRBV12-4, the J call TRBJ2-1; TRBD2 matches 15 bases. The CDR3 length is 17 residues. The trim removed 3 bases at V and 7 bases at J, leaving 7 bases unmatched. CDR3 DNA sequence: TGTGCCAGCAGTTTCTGGACTAGCGGGAGGGCCTTGAATGAGCAGTTCTTC. This gives the protein CASSFWTSGRALNEQFF.

This clonotype was detected a few times. The chain joins TRBV2 to TRBJ2-1, with 8 bases matching TRBD1. There are 16 residues in the CDR3. V shed 3 bases and J 4 bases; nucleotides not matched to a gene: 8. Germline V gene sequence: CDR1 SNHLY, CDR2 FYNNEI. DNA for the CDR3: TGTGCCAGCAGTGATAACCCGAGGGACAGGTACAATGAGCAGTTCTTC. This sequence encodes CASSDNPRDRYNEQFF.

The V call is TRBV20-1, the J call TRBJ2-5; 7 bases agree with TRBD2. After removal of 3 bases from V and 4 bases from J, the junction contained 14 bases not matched to a gene. The germline V gene encodes CDR1 DFQATT and CDR2 SNEGSKA (reference sequence). This CDR3 has 16 residues. As DNA, the CDR3 is TGCAGTGCTAGTCCGCTCCTAGCGGTGCTTTTAGAGACCCAGTACTTC. Amino acids: CSASPLLAVLLETQYF.